This TCR beta chain was profiled in a study of blood T cell repertoires in COVID-19. Participants were aged 18 to 89 years from some 24 US areas. Profiled with immunoSEQ multiplex PCR; TCRdb holds only in-frame clones, not every one. The sample contains about 210,000 clones, 65% to 90% of which appear only once. The material sequenced was PBMCs or T cells enriched from blood (not recorded which). The clonotype comes from a woman between 50 and 59 years old with acute COVID-19.

CDR3 DNA sequence: TGTGCCAGCAGACGTAGCGGGGGAGGATACAATGAGCAGTTCTTC. Translation gives CASRRSGGGYNEQFF. The chain uses TRBV3-1 (or the pseudogene TRBV3-2) and TRBJ2-1; TRBD2 matches 9 bases. This CDR3 spans 15 amino acids. Germline V gene lookup returns CDR1 LGHDT and CDR2 YNNKEL (reference sequence). V dropped 6 bases and J dropped 4; count of bases not matched to a gene: 7.